The 23 T cell receptor beta chains listed next were all sequenced from one sample in a study of naive and memory T cell subsets. No antigen is known for these receptors. Study-level findings and limits: Possibly reflecting memory cells re-expressing CD45RA, a few larger clonotypes occurred in naive repertoires, especially CD8.

The beta constant-region primer was an equimolar mix of two oligonucleotides covering TRBC1 and TRBC2. Ligated cDNA was amplified by four rounds of PCR with nested alpha and beta constant-region primers and SP2. Via MiXCR, TCRdb re-called the UMI-ligation and nested PCR reads, giving one row per CDR3 protein. The sample contains about 150,000 distinct CDR3 sequences, roughly 23% of which appear only once. Sequenced input: naive CD4+ T cells from blood. Receptors were obtained from a human donor in good health.

This clonotype was picked up many times. The chain joins TRBV14 to TRBJ2-2; D may be TRBD1 (5 bases). Germline values: CDR1 SGHDN, CDR2 FVKESK. Trimming pared 3 bases from V and 4 bases from J, leaving 6 bases between. The CDR3 has 13 amino acids. In nucleotides, the CDR3 is TGTGCCAGCAGCCACAGGGCCACCGGGGAGCTGTTTTTT. Its translation is CASSHRATGELFF.

The chain links TRBV10-1 to TRBJ2-3; D is perhaps TRBD1 or TRBD2 (5 bases each). This CDR3 has 13 residues. The germline gives CDR1 WNHNN, CDR2 SYGVQD (reference sequence). The ends were cut back, 5 bases at V and 0 bases at J, with 6 bases in the middle. CDR3 loop: CASSWDSTDTQYF. CDR3 nucleotides: TGCGCCAGCAGTTGGGACAGCACAGATACGCAGTATTTT.

In this sample, this clonotype turned up a few times. The J gene is TRBJ2-3, the V gene TRBV5-1; 13 bases are shared with TRBD2. The junction had 8 bases not matched to a gene; V was cut back by 4 bases and J by 6 bases. The CDR3 loop spans 16 amino acids. CDR1 is SGHRS, CDR2 YFSETQ, per germline. CDR3 nucleotides: TGCGCCAGCAGCAAAGGAGGACTAGCGGGAGCGGATACGCAGTATTTT. It translates to CASSKGGLAGADTQYF.

This clonotype was seen only once. The chain is built from TRBV5-4 and TRBJ2-3; D call uncertain. The CDR3 covers 14 residues. V lost 2 bases and J lost 3, with 10 bases in between. Germline V gene sequence: CDR1 SGHNT, CDR2 YYREEE (reference sequence). The CDR3 here is CASSFSDGTDTQYF. The CDR3, as DNA: TGTGCCAGCAGCTTTTCCGATGGGACAGATACGCAGTATTTT.

As DNA, the CDR3 is TGCGCCAGCAGCTTTAAGACAGCCTCCTACGAGCAGTACTTC. Protein sequence: CASSFKTASYEQYF. The chain couples TRBV5-1 to TRBJ2-7; possible D gene TRBD1, 5 bases. V lost 2 bases, J lost 0 bases, and 9 bases lay in between. Germline V gene data show CDR1 as SGHRS and CDR2 as YFSETQ. The CDR3 has 14 amino acids.

This clonotype was counted at least ten times. This chain links TRBV20-1 with TRBJ2-5; D is undetermined. Trimming shortened V by 5 bases and J by 1 base, and 11 bases separated the two germline ends. Germline values: CDR1 DFQATT, CDR2 SNEGSKA (reference sequence). The CDR3 sequence is 13 residues long. CDR3 sequence: CSAALLPQETQYF. In DNA form, the CDR3 reads TGCAGTGCTGCCCTCCTTCCCCAAGAGACCCAGTACTTC.

This clonotype was seen a handful of times. The chain couples TRBV28 to TRBJ1-5; TRBD1 agrees at 8 bases. V lost 4 bases, J lost 2 bases, and 7 bases stayed unmatched. The CDR3 covers 16 residues. Germline V gene lookup returns CDR1 MDHEN and CDR2 SYDVKM. CDR3 nucleotide sequence: TGTGCCAGCAGTTCCCCCGGACAGGGCGGCAATCAGCCCCAGCATTTT. Its protein is CASSSPGQGGNQPQHF.

V is TRBV5-6 and J is TRBJ1-1, with D uncertain. The CDR3 length is 13 residues. CDR1 is SGHDT, CDR2 YYEEEE, per germline. Trimming pared 0 bases from V and 4 bases from J, leaving 7 bases between. CDR3 DNA: TGTGCCAGCAGCTTGGTTGGGCCCACTGAAGCTTTCTTT. Residues: CASSLVGPTEAFF.

There are a few counts of this clonotype. The rearrangement joins TRBV12-5 to TRBJ1-5, with 9 bases identical to TRBD1. J gave up 6 bases and V 1 base, and 1 base lay outside the gene matches. The CDR3 contains 14 residues. The germline gives CDR1 LGHNT, CDR2 FRNRAP. This CDR3 reads CASGLATGGQPQHF. CDR3 in DNA: TGTGCTAGTGGTTTGGCGACAGGGGGTCAGCCCCAGCATTTT.

The J gene is TRBJ2-2, the V gene TRBV28, with D perhaps being TRBD1 or TRBD2 (7 bases each). V lost 6 bases to trimming and J lost 5 bases, with 19 bases between them. This CDR3 has 16 residues. CDR1 is MDHEN and CDR2 is SYDVKM in the germline V gene. CDR3: CASSPRQGGWTGELFF. The CDR3 bases are TGTGCCAGCAGCCCCCGACAGGGAGGGTGGACCGGGGAGCTGTTTTTT.

The rearrangement links TRBV7-9 to TRBJ2-7; tentatively, D is TRBD1 (5 bases). Germline assignment: CDR1 SEHNR and CDR2 FQNEAQ (reference sequence). The V and J ends lost 1 base and 5 bases respectively, with 12 bases between them. The CDR3 runs to 14 residues. CDR3 DNA sequence: TGTGCCAGCAGCTTAGTGTCCAGGGTCGACGAGCAGTACTTC. Protein: CASSLVSRVDEQYF.

There are many counts of this clonotype. The rearrangement uses TRBV6-1 and TRBJ2-1, with D perhaps matching TRBD2 (6 bases). Germline loops: CDR1 MNHNS, CDR2 SASEGT. This CDR3 is 15 amino acids long. The V gene lost 8 bases and the J gene lost 4 bases, with 18 bases spanning the gap. This CDR3 reads CASGKGRTTYNEQFF. CDR3 nucleotide sequence: TGTGCCAGCGGAAAAGGACGGACTACATACAATGAGCAGTTCTTC.

The V and J genes are TRBV5-5 and TRBJ1-2, with 7 positions matching TRBD1. V lost 4 bases, J lost 4 bases, and 1 base stayed unmatched. The germline gives CDR1 SGHKS, CDR2 YYEKEE (reference sequence). The CDR3 has 12 residues. For the CDR3, the DNA is TGTGCCAGCAGCAGGGACAGCTATGGCTACACCTTC. It is translated as CASSRDSYGYTF.

V is TRBV6-2 or TRBV6-3 and J is TRBJ2-3; D is unresolved. V gave up 2 bases and J gave up 5 bases, with 14 bases separating them. Germline V lookup: CDR1 MNHEY, CDR2 SVGEGT. This CDR3 is built from 15 residues. CDR3 nucleotides: TGTGCCAGCAGTTACGGGCAATTACGGCGAGATACGCAGTATTTT. Protein sequence: CASSYGQLRRDTQYF.

A few counts support this clonotype. The V gene is TRBV12-3 or TRBV12-4, the J gene TRBJ1-4; D gene uncertain. V lost 1 base and J lost 4, with 10 bases in between. CDR3 length: 15 residues. The CDR3 nucleotides are TGTGCCAGCAGTTTAGTCGCCCACCTTAATGAAAAACTGTTTTTT. Amino acid sequence: CASSLVAHLNEKLFF.

This clonotype was seen many times. The V call is TRBV6-4, the J call TRBJ2-2; 8 nucleotides agree with TRBD2. V lost 5 bases, J lost 5 bases, and 7 bases stayed unmatched. The CDR3 extends over 15 amino acids. Germline CDR1 MRHNA, CDR2 SNTAGT. The CDR3 DNA reads TGTGCCAGCAGTCCGAGCGGGAGTCCAACCGGGGAGCTGTTTTTT. Protein sequence: CASSPSGSPTGELFF.

The CDR3 is CASSFSGQYEQYF. The CDR3 DNA sequence: TGTGCCAGCAGTTTCAGCGGACAATACGAGCAGTACTTC. This chain connects TRBV27 to TRBJ2-7; TRBD1 or TRBD2 may be the D gene (5 bases each). The germline V gene encodes CDR1 MNHEY and CDR2 SMNVEV (reference sequence). V was clipped by 3 bases and J by 4 bases, with 10 bases between them. The CDR3 runs to 13 residues.

The V call is TRBV5-1, the J call TRBJ2-3; no clear D. Germline V gene sequence: CDR1 SGHRS, CDR2 YFSETQ. V dropped 0 bases and J dropped 0 bases, with 5 bases sitting between them. The CDR3 runs 14 residues. The CDR3 reads CASSLDSSTDTQYF. The CDR3 region has the DNA TGCGCCAGCAGCTTGGACAGTAGCACAGATACGCAGTATTTT. Supplemented by reference TRBV5-1 and TRBJ2-3, the full variable domain reads KAGVTQTPRYLIKTRGQQVTLSCSPISGHRSVSWYQQTPGQGLQFLFEYFSETQRNKGNFPGRFSGRQFSNSRSEMNVSTLELGDSALYLCASSLDSSTDTQYFGPGTRLTVL.

In this sample, this clonotype turned up a few times. This chain links TRBV2 with TRBJ1-5; the match to TRBD1 covers 7 bases. Per the germline V gene, CDR1 is SNHLY and CDR2 is FYNNEI. The CDR3 covers 15 residues. J was trimmed by 7 bases and V by 6 bases; bases with no gene match: 12. CDR3: CASSELRTGGQPQHF. The CDR3, as DNA: TGTGCCAGCAGCGAACTAAGGACAGGAGGGCAGCCCCAGCATTTT. Combining the CDR3 with reference TRBV2 and TRBJ1-5 gives the whole variable domain EPEVTQTPSHQVTQMGQEVILRCVPISNHLYFYWYRQILGQKVEFLVSFYNNEISEKSEIFDDQFSVERPDGSNFTLKIRSTKLEDSAMYFCASSELRTGGQPQHFGDGTRLSIL.

The rearrangement uses TRBV5-1 and TRBJ2-7; 8 positions agree with TRBD1. CDR3 length equals 14 residues. Germline-derived CDR1 and CDR2 are SGHRS and YFSETQ. V shed 3 bases, J shed 4 bases, and the junction held 6 bases outside the gene matches. The CDR3 region has the DNA TGCGCCAGCAGCTACGGGCAGGGGGCATACGAGCAGTACTTC. Protein product: CASSYGQGAYEQYF.

This clonotype turned up a few times. This rearrangement joins TRBV5-1 to TRBJ2-1, with D possibly TRBD2 on 5 matching bases. This CDR3 spans 15 amino acids. Germline lookup yields CDR1 SGHRS and CDR2 YFSETQ. With 1 base removed from V and 10 bases from J, the gap between germline ends came to 18 bases. In DNA, the CDR3 is TGCGCCAGCAGCTTGTTGGCAGAAGCATCGGGGGAGCAGTTCTTC. It translates to CASSLLAEASGEQFF.

The chain combines TRBV6-6 with TRBJ1-2; D might be TRBD1 (5 bases). Deletions cut 6 bases from V and 2 bases from J, with 16 bases between. The CDR3 is 15 residues long. Germline V gene sequence: CDR1 MNHNY, CDR2 SVGAGI (reference sequence). The CDR3 sequence: CASSGRDGYNYGYTF. In DNA form, the CDR3 reads TGTGCCAGCAGCGGCCGGGACGGGTACAACTATGGCTACACCTTC.

In this sample, this clonotype turned up a few times. The V and J genes are TRBV6-5 and TRBJ1-1, with a tentative D call TRBD1 (6 bases). The CDR3 has 17 amino acids. Germline V gene data show CDR1 as MNHEY and CDR2 as SVGAGI. V shed 1 base and J shed 3 bases, with 18 bases lying between them. The CDR3 here is CASSYWTGGPVDTEAFF. The CDR3 coding sequence is TGTGCCAGCAGTTACTGGACGGGGGGCCCCGTGGACACTGAAGCTTTCTTT.